One sample yielded the 18 T cell receptor beta chains listed below, sequenced in a study of T cell changes during pregnancy in multiple sclerosis. The assay was immunoSEQ multiplex PCR, and TCRdb's table has in-frame clones only and misses some. The sample records roughly 110,000 clones, about 90% being singletons. The specimen was peripheral blood, collected in the third trimester of pregnancy. These receptors all stem from a female donor in good health, enrolled as a control in a pregnancy study.

The count of this clone is one. The chain employs TRBV7-2 and TRBJ1-2; D is uncertain. Germline loops: CDR1 SGHTA, CDR2 FQGNSA. The CDR3 extends over 15 amino acids. Between the trimmed V and J ends, which lost 1 base and 6 bases, there was a span of 15 bases. CDR3 nucleotides: TGTGCCAGCAGCTTAGAAGCGGTCCCTTTAAATGGCTACACCTTC. It specifies CASSLEAVPLNGYTF.

V gene TRBV7-2 combines with J gene TRBJ2-5, with TRBD2 matching 8 bases. The V and J ends lost 5 bases and 2 bases, in that order; junction bases with no gene match: 4. This CDR3 has 14 residues. Looked up from germline, CDR1 is SGHTA and CDR2 is FQGNSA. In DNA, the CDR3 is TGTGCCAGCAGCCGCGGGGGGCCTCAAGAGACCCAGTACTTC. Protein sequence: CASSRGGPQETQYF.

J is TRBJ1-5 and V is TRBV27, with unresolved D. Trimming took 0 bases from V and 0 from J, leaving 12 bases between them. In germline, CDR1 is MNHEY, CDR2 SMNVEV (reference sequence). CDR3 length: 17 amino acids. CDR3 DNA sequence: TGTGCCAGCAGTTTATCGACGAGGGAGAATAGCAATCAGCCCCAGCATTTT. It is translated as CASSLSTRENSNQPQHF.

This clone was counted a single time. The V and J genes are TRBV5-1 and TRBJ2-3; D remains ambiguous. V was pared by 4 bases and J by 7 bases, with 16 bases between. The CDR3 sequence is 14 residues long. CDR1 and CDR2 (germline): SGHRS, YFSETQ. The CDR3 DNA follows: TGCGCCAGCAGCCCCGCTCGAGGCGGCAATACGCAGTATTTT. Protein sequence: CASSPARGGNTQYF.

The chain recombines TRBV9 with TRBJ1-1; TRBD1 matches at 9 bases. In germline, CDR1 is SGDLS, CDR2 YYNGEE. The CDR3 loop spans 18 amino acids. V was clipped by 0 bases and J by 3 bases; unmatched bases: 12. The CDR3 coding sequence is TGTGCCAGCAGCGTAGAGGGTACCGTAGGACAGGGGTACACTGAAGCTTTCTTT. This translates into CASSVEGTVGQGYTEAFF.

This rearrangement joins TRBV19 to TRBJ2-6; D is perhaps TRBD2 (5 bases). This CDR3 is 14 amino acids long. Trimming stripped 10 bases from V and 0 bases from J, with 10 bases between. CDR1 LNHDA and CDR2 SQIVND come from the germline V gene (reference sequence). The DNA for the CDR3 is TGTGCCACACTTGAGGGCTCTGGGGCCAACGTCCTGACTTTC. Translation gives CATLEGSGANVLTF.

In DNA, the CDR3 is TGTGCCAGCAGCGTGACTAGCGGGGGGGAGTGGGAGACCCAGTACTTC. It translates to CASSVTSGGEWETQYF. This chain joins TRBV9 and TRBJ2-5, with TRBD2 matching over 14 bases. Trimming took 2 bases from V and 5 from J; bases not matched to a gene: 5. Per the germline V gene, CDR1 is SGDLS and CDR2 is YYNGEE. This CDR3 has 16 amino acids.

This chain uses TRBV6-5 with TRBJ1-2; 11 positions agree with TRBD1. Germline V CDR1 and CDR2: MNHEY, SVGAGI. The CDR3 totals 14 residues. V trimming: 6 bases; J trimming: 5 bases; junction bases outside the gene matches: 5. The CDR3 DNA follows: TGTGCCAGCAGATACCGGGACAGGGGGTATGGCTACACCTTC. This encodes CASRYRDRGYGYTF.

V gene TRBV30 combines with J gene TRBJ1-4, with a tentative D call TRBD1 (5 bases). Trimming left V 8 bases short and J 2 bases short, with 15 bases between. This CDR3 region has 14 residues. Germline-derived CDR1 and CDR2 are GTSNPN and SVGIG (reference sequence). Here the CDR3 DNA reads TGTGCCAGCTCAGGGTTTGCGACTAATGAAAAACTGTTTTTT. As protein: CASSGFATNEKLFF.

The CDR3 sequence is CASSVGIGVQPQHF. The CDR3, as DNA: TGTGCCAGCAGCGTAGGTATAGGGGTTCAGCCCCAGCATTTT. The chain employs TRBV9 and TRBJ1-5, with D perhaps matching TRBD1 (5 bases). In germline, CDR1 is SGDLS, CDR2 YYNGEE. The V end was cut by 0 bases, the J end by 6 bases, with 10 bases between. The CDR3 spans 14 residues. Looking up the rest from reference TRBV9 and TRBJ1-5 gives the full variable domain: DSGVTQTPKHLITATGQRVTLRCSPRSGDLSVYWYQQSLDQGLQFLIQYYNGEERAKGNILERFSAQQFPDLHSELNLSSLELGDSALYFCASSVGIGVQPQHFGDGTRLSIL.

Of note for this clone: Germline is not matched at one junction end, which may reflect a read error. The chain combines TRBV10-3 with TRBJ1-4; D ambiguous. CDR3 length equals 17 residues. Germline V lookup: CDR1 ENHRY, CDR2 SYGVKD. CDR3 sequence: CAISESGRRSINEELFF. The CDR3 coding sequence is TGTGCCATCAGTGAGTCGGGTAGGAGAAGCATCAATGAAGAACTGTTTTTT.

The chain has TRBV4-3 and TRBJ1-2; tentatively, D is TRBD1 (6 bases). This CDR3 contains 15 residues. The germline CDR1 and CDR2 sequences are LGHNA and YSLEER. V dropped 1 base and J dropped 2 bases, with 11 bases sitting between them. CDR3 in amino acids: CASSQAGGANYGYTF. The CDR3 nucleotides are TGCGCCAGCAGCCAAGCGGGGGGCGCAAACTATGGCTACACCTTC.

The rearrangement uses TRBV4-3 and TRBJ2-7; 10 nucleotides align to TRBD2. Germline CDR1 is LGHNA and CDR2 is YSLEER. Unmatched junction bases numbered 4, after V lost 0 bases and J lost 2 bases. This CDR3 contains 16 residues. The CDR3 sequence is CASSQDLSGGAYEQYF. The CDR3 bases are TGCGCCAGCAGCCAAGATCTAAGCGGGGGGGCCTACGAGCAGTACTTC.

V usage is TRBV30 and J usage is TRBJ2-6; TRBD2 might be the D (5 bases). V lost 4 bases, J lost 0 bases, and 10 bases lay in between. Germline lookup yields CDR1 GTSNPN and CDR2 SVGIG (reference sequence). This CDR3 has 15 amino acids. The CDR3 spells CAWNRRGSGANVLTF. CDR3 in DNA: TGTGCCTGGAACCGACGGGGCTCTGGGGCCAACGTCCTGACTTTC.

The chain has TRBV9 and TRBJ2-2, with 7 bases fitting TRBD1. V was clipped by 6 bases and J by 2 bases; unmatched bases: 7. CDR1 is SGDLS and CDR2 is YYNGEE in the germline V gene. The CDR3 length is 15 residues. The CDR3 nucleotides read TGTGCCAGCACCACGGGACAGAAAAACACCGGGGAGCTGTTTTTT. Amino acids: CASTTGQKNTGELFF. Full variable domain (remainder filled in from reference TRBV9 and TRBJ2-2): DSGVTQTPKHLITATGQRVTLRCSPRSGDLSVYWYQQSLDQGLQFLIQYYNGEERAKGNILERFSAQQFPDLHSELNLSSLELGDSALYFCASTTGQKNTGELFFGEGSRLTVL.

This CDR3 is CASSYLQGTEAFF. CDR3 DNA sequence: TGTGCCAGCAGCTACCTACAGGGCACTGAAGCTTTCTTT. The genes are TRBV7-9 and TRBJ1-1; D might be TRBD1 (6 bases). The germline V gene encodes CDR1 SEHNR and CDR2 FQNEAQ (reference sequence). V lost 4 bases and J lost 4, with 10 bases in between. CDR3 length: 13 amino acids.

The chain uses TRBV6-5 and TRBJ1-1, with a possible D match to TRBD1 (6 bases). The CDR3 sequence is 15 residues long. Germline CDR1 and CDR2: MNHEY and SVGAGI. Trimming left V 5 bases short and J 0 bases short, with 13 bases between. DNA of the CDR3: TGTGCCAGCAGTCGACAGGACAGCATGAACACTGAAGCTTTCTTT. Its translation is CASSRQDSMNTEAFF.

The chain is built from TRBV5-6 and TRBJ2-1; 9 positions match TRBD1. The ends lost 3 bases at V and 0 bases at J; junction bases unmatched: 10. The CDR3 totals 18 residues. Germline CDR1 reads SGHDT; CDR2 reads YYEEEE. The CDR3 is CASSWDRVITSSYNEQFF. CDR3 in DNA: TGTGCCAGCAGCTGGGACAGGGTTATAACAAGCTCCTACAATGAGCAGTTCTTC.